A single sample gave rise to the 25 T cell receptor beta chains below, sequenced in a study of Ad26.COV2.S vaccination and SARS-CoV-2 variants. Treatment noted: about 20 received Ad26.COV2.S at low or high dose, single or two shots; a few received placebo; per-sample allocation not given. Day 63 after the first vaccine or placebo injection was the time point for sampling. Repertoires were generated with immunoSEQ multiplex PCR, while TCRdb's copy carries only in-frame clones and drops some. Among around 270,000 clones listed, approximately 90% were seen once. The sample here was peripheral blood, taken in a trial of Ad26.COV2.S vaccine versus placebo. The receptors derive from a person aged 18-60 years who received the Ad26.COV2.S COVID-19 vaccine or a placebo.

The chain uses TRBV12-3 or TRBV12-4 and TRBJ1-2, with a weak D call TRBD1 (5 bases). Between the trimmed V and J ends, which lost 6 bases and 4 bases, there was a span of 12 bases. The CDR3 contains 13 residues. CDR3 in DNA: TGTGCCAGCAGGAGGGGAGCTTTCTATGGCTACACCTTC. It encodes CASRRGAFYGYTF.

The rearrangement links TRBV24-1 to TRBJ1-2; a possible D gene is TRBD1 (6 bases). The CDR3 consists of 16 residues. V lost 4 bases, J lost 2 bases, and 16 bases lay in between. CDR1 and CDR2 from the germline V gene are KGHDR and SFDVKD. CDR3 nucleotides: TGTGCCACCAGTGAACTTGCGAGGGGGACCAACTATGGCTACACCTTC. It yields the protein CATSELARGTNYGYTF.

The chain links TRBV25-1 to TRBJ2-1; TRBD2 matches at 9 bases. Trimming cost V 0 bases and J 2 bases; bases outside gene matches: 8. The germline gives CDR1 MGHDK, CDR2 SYGVNS. CDR3 size: 18 residues. In nucleotides, the CDR3 is TGTGCCAGCAGTGAATACCCTATAGCGGGGGCCCCCTACAATGAGCAGTTCTTC. Its translation is CASSEYPIAGAPYNEQFF.

V gene TRBV18 combines with J gene TRBJ2-5, with no clear D. This CDR3 contains 14 residues. The V gene lost 3 bases and the J gene lost 1 base, with 9 bases spanning the gap. Germline-derived CDR1 and CDR2 are KGHSH and LQKENI. The CDR3 is CASSPPALQETQYF. The CDR3 coding sequence is TGTGCCAGCTCACCCCCGGCCCTCCAAGAGACCCAGTACTTC.

The chain combines TRBV18 with TRBJ1-2, with TRBD1 identical over 7 bases. Losses at the gene ends were 1 base for V and 2 bases for J; bases not matched to a gene: 7. From germline, CDR1 is KGHSH and CDR2 LQKENI. The CDR3 runs to 16 residues. CDR3 amino acids: CASSPQRTGENYGYTF. CDR3 sequence (DNA): TGTGCCAGCTCACCACAACGGACAGGAGAAAACTATGGCTACACCTTC.

This chain connects TRBV5-6 to TRBJ2-1, with TRBD2 identical over 7 bases. Germline values: CDR1 SGHDT, CDR2 YYEEEE. The CDR3 runs to 17 residues. With V trimmed by 0 bases and J by 3 bases, 9 bases remained unmatched. In DNA, the CDR3 is TGTGCCAGCAGCTTGGTTCGCGCGGGGGTGGGCTACAATGAGCAGTTCTTC. Amino acid sequence: CASSLVRAGVGYNEQFF.

The chain's CDR3 is CASSQDTPHEKLFF. In DNA, the CDR3 is TGTGCCAGCAGCCAAGATACCCCCCATGAAAAACTGTTTTTT. J is TRBJ1-4 and V is TRBV3-1 (or the pseudogene TRBV3-2); D is uncertain. The CDR3 is 14 residues long. In germline, CDR1 is LGHDT, CDR2 YNNKEL (reference sequence). Trimming cost V 0 bases and J 6 bases, with 8 bases left between them.

The chain recombines TRBV6-1 with TRBJ2-2, with a tentative D call TRBD2 (5 bases). CDR3 length equals 17 residues. V was clipped by 3 bases and J by 0 bases, with 14 bases between them. CDR1 and CDR2 from the germline V gene are MNHNS and SASEGT. CDR3 sequence reads: CASSESYGVANTGELFF. The CDR3 DNA is TGTGCCAGCAGTGAGTCATACGGGGTCGCGAACACCGGGGAGCTGTTTTTT.

The chain combines TRBV7-9 with TRBJ2-2, with D perhaps TRBD1 (5 bases). The CDR3 runs 16 residues. CDR1 is SEHNR and CDR2 is FQNEAQ in the germline V gene (reference sequence). Trimming cost V 7 bases and J 2 bases, with 17 bases left between them. The CDR3 sequence: CASTQMYRLNTGELFF. As DNA, the CDR3 is TGTGCCAGCACCCAGATGTACAGGTTAAACACCGGGGAGCTGTTTTTT. Using reference TRBV7-9 and TRBJ2-2 for the parts outside the CDR3, the full variable domain is DTGVSQNPRHKITKRGQNVTFRCDPISEHNRLYWYRQTLGQGPEFLTYFQNEAQLEKSRLLSDRFSAERPKGSFSTLEIQRTEQGDSAMYLCASTQMYRLNTGELFFGEGSRLTVL.

The rearrangement joins TRBV6-5 to TRBJ2-1; maybe TRBD2 (6 bases). V gave up 6 bases and J gave up 6 bases, with 9 bases separating them. CDR3 length equals 12 residues. Germline V gene data show CDR1 as MNHEY and CDR2 as SVGAGI. The CDR3 loop reads CASRLASNEQFF. As DNA, the CDR3 is TGTGCCAGCAGACTAGCATCCAATGAGCAGTTCTTC.

CDR3 DNA: TGTGCCAGCAGAGGTCTCCCGCACGGATACGAGCAGTACGTC. Protein product: CASRGLPHGYEQYV. V is TRBV2 and J is TRBJ2-7; D gene uncertain. Trimming pared 6 bases from V and 4 bases from J, leaving 16 bases between. The CDR3 has 14 residues. Germline V gene data show CDR1 as SNHLY and CDR2 as FYNNEI.

This chain uses TRBV10-2 with TRBJ2-1; TRBD2 agrees at 8 bases. Germline values: CDR1 WSHSY, CDR2 SAAADI. The CDR3 is 14 amino acids. V trimming: 10 bases; J trimming: 9 bases; junction bases outside the gene matches: 14. The CDR3 is CATYPGEGTSEQFF. The CDR3 DNA sequence: TGCGCCACCTATCCGGGAGAGGGGACTAGTGAGCAGTTCTTC.

This clone was seen a few times. The V and J genes are TRBV6-6 and TRBJ1-1; D is ambiguous. The V end lost 5 bases, the J end lost 4 bases, and 14 bases lay between the germline ends. Looked up from germline, CDR1 is MNHNY and CDR2 is SVGAGI (reference sequence). CDR3 size: 14 residues. The DNA for the CDR3 is TGTGCCAGCAGTAACTATGGGATGAGCACTGAAGCTTTCTTT. Translated, it gives CASSNYGMSTEAFF.

A note on this clone: The junction differs from germline at one of its ends, possibly a read error. The chain employs TRBV15 and TRBJ2-1, with 7 bases matching TRBD1. The germline CDR1 and CDR2 sequences are LNHNV and YYDKDF (reference sequence). CDR3 length: 15 amino acids. Here the CDR3 reads CATSRYGTAYNEQFF. The CDR3 nucleotides are TGTGCCACCAGCAGATATGGGACAGCCTATAATGAGCAGTTCTTC. Together with reference TRBV15 and TRBJ2-1, the CDR3 gives the full variable domain: DAMVIQNPRYQVTQFGKPVTLSCSQTLNHNVMYWYQQKSSQAPKLLFHYYDKDFNNEADTPDNFQSRRPNTSFCFLDIRSPGLGDTAMYLCATSRYGTAYNEQFFGPGTRLTVL.

The rearrangement links TRBV18 to TRBJ2-7, with D uncertain. With 6 bases removed from V and 5 bases from J, the gap between germline ends came to 14 bases. CDR1 is KGHSH and CDR2 is LQKENI in the germline V gene. CDR3 size: 13 residues. This CDR3 reads CASSQRRVDEQYF. The CDR3 nucleotides read TGTGCCAGCTCTCAGAGAAGGGTCGACGAGCAGTACTTC. Full variable domain (outside the CDR3, taken from reference TRBV18 and TRBJ2-7): NAGVMQNPRHLVRRRGQEARLRCSPMKGHSHVYWYRQLPEEGLKFMVYLQKENIIDESGMPKERFSAEFPKEGPSILRIQQVVRGDSAAYFCASSQRRVDEQYFGPGTRLTVT.

The genes are TRBV7-2 and TRBJ2-5; D possibly corresponds to TRBD1 (6 bases). The V end was cut by 2 bases, the J end by 5 bases, with 21 bases between. Germline loops: CDR1 SGHTA, CDR2 FQGNSA. This CDR3 contains 17 residues. CDR3: CASSLSWYQGRLETQYF. The CDR3 nucleotides read TGTGCCAGCAGCTTAAGTTGGTATCAGGGGCGCTTGGAGACCCAGTACTTC.

The V call is TRBV5-1, the J call TRBJ2-7; D not certain. V was clipped by 0 bases and J by 1 base, with 8 bases between them. This CDR3 spans 14 amino acids. The germline V gene encodes CDR1 SGHRS and CDR2 YFSETQ. The CDR3 region is CASSLAAPSYEQYF. The DNA of the CDR3 is TGCGCCAGCAGCTTGGCAGCTCCATCCTACGAGCAGTACTTC. The whole variable domain, remainder taken from reference TRBV5-1 and TRBJ2-7, is KAGVTQTPRYLIKTRGQQVTLSCSPISGHRSVSWYQQTPGQGLQFLFEYFSETQRNKGNFPGRFSGRQFSNSRSEMNVSTLELGDSALYLCASSLAAPSYEQYFGPGTRLTVT.

The chain recombines TRBV3-1 (or the pseudogene TRBV3-2) with TRBJ2-5; D unresolved. The CDR3 loop spans 10 amino acids. Germline CDR1 is LGHDT and CDR2 is YNNKEL (reference sequence). The ends were cut back, 2 bases at V and 11 bases at J, with 6 bases in the middle. The CDR3, as DNA: TGTGCCAGCAGCCAAACCCAGCAGTACTTC. Its protein product is CASSQTQQYF.

This clone appeared a few times. Within the sample, other DNA sequences also encode this same CDR3. J is TRBJ2-7 and V is TRBV4-3; 8 nucleotides match TRBD2. There are 16 residues in the CDR3. With V trimmed by 0 bases and J by 2 bases, 6 bases remained unmatched. Germline V CDR1 and CDR2: LGHNA, YSLEER. The CDR3 loop is CASSQDPSGGPYEQYF. DNA of the CDR3: TGCGCCAGCAGCCAAGATCCCAGCGGGGGCCCCTACGAGCAGTACTTC.

The V and J genes are TRBV5-4 and TRBJ2-3, with TRBD2 as a possible D gene (7 bases). This CDR3 region has 17 residues. Germline CDR1 SGHNT, CDR2 YYREEE (reference sequence). V shed 3 bases and J shed 2 bases, with 19 bases lying between them. The CDR3 loop is CASSWGARRGSTDTQYF. DNA of the CDR3: TGTGCCAGCAGCTGGGGGGCCCGGCGGGGGTCCACAGATACGCAGTATTTT.

The rearrangement joins TRBV6-5 to TRBJ2-7; unclear D gene. The CDR3 sequence is 13 residues long. Deletions cut 0 bases from V and 6 bases from J, with 9 bases between. Per germline, CDR1 MNHEY and CDR2 SVGAGI. The CDR3 loop is CASSYSTSGEQYF. The DNA for the CDR3 is TGTGCCAGCAGTTACTCGACGAGTGGCGAGCAGTACTTC.

The chain is built from TRBV7-8 and TRBJ1-2; the D is unclear. Germline V gives CDR1 SGHVS, CDR2 FQNEAQ. The CDR3 has 16 amino acids. Trimming left V 5 bases short and J 6 bases short, with 22 bases between. Here the CDR3 DNA reads TGTGCCAGCAGCCCAGCCGTACGGGAATTATTGAATGGCTACACCTTC. Residues: CASSPAVRELLNGYTF. Full variable domain (remainder filled in from reference TRBV7-8 and TRBJ1-2): GAGVSQSPRYKVAKRGQDVALRCDPISGHVSLFWYQQALGQGPEFLTYFQNEAQLDKSGLPSDRFFAERPEGSVSTLKIQRTQQEDSAVYLCASSPAVRELLNGYTFGSGTRLTVV.

This chain joins TRBV15 and TRBJ1-2; the match to TRBD1 covers 8 bases. Germline V gene lookup returns CDR1 LNHNV and CDR2 YYDKDF (reference sequence). The CDR3 has 14 residues. The ends lost 1 base at V and 5 bases at J; junction bases unmatched: 3. CDR3 region: CATSRGQGAYGYTF. As DNA, the CDR3 is TGTGCCACCAGCAGAGGGCAGGGGGCTTATGGCTACACCTTC.

The CDR3 spells CASSRSGTMGEQYF. CDR3 DNA sequence: TGTGCCAGCAGTCGGTCCGGGACTATGGGCGAGCAGTACTTC. The genes are TRBV11-1 and TRBJ2-7; the match to TRBD2 covers 7 bases. This CDR3 has 14 residues. CDR1 and CDR2 from the germline V gene are SGHAT and FQDESV (reference sequence). V lost 6 bases, J lost 6 bases, and 11 bases stayed unmatched.

The J gene is TRBJ1-1, the V gene TRBV11-2, with D uncertain. From germline, CDR1 is SGHAT and CDR2 FQNNGV. The CDR3 consists of 14 residues. V was trimmed by 2 bases and J by 1 base, leaving 8 bases between them. CDR3: CASSLNPGNTEAFF. CDR3 coding DNA: TGTGCCAGCAGCTTAAACCCCGGGAACACTGAAGCTTTCTTT.